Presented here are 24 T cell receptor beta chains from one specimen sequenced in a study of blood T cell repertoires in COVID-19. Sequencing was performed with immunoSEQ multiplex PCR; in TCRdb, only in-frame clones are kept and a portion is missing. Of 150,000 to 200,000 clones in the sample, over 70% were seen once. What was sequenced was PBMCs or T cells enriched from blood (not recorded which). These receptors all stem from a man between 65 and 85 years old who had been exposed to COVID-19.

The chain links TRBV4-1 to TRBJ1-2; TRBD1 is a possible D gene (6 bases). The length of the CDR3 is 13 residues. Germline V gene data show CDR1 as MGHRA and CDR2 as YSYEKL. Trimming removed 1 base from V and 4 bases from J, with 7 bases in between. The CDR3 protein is CASSQVDSYGYTF. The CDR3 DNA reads TGCGCCAGCAGCCAAGTGGACAGCTATGGCTACACCTTC.

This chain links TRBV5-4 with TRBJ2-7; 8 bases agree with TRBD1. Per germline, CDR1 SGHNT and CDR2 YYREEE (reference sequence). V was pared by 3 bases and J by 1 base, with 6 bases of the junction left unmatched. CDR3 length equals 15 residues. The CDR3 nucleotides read TGTGCCAGCAGCTCCCCGGGACAGGAATCCTACGAGCAGTACTTC. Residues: CASSSPGQESYEQYF.

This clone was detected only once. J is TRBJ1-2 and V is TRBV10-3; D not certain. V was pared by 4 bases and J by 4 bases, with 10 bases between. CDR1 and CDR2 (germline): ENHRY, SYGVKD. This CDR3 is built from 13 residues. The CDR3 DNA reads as TGTGCCATCAGTGTCGAGGGAGCCTATGGCTACACCTTC. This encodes CAISVEGAYGYTF.

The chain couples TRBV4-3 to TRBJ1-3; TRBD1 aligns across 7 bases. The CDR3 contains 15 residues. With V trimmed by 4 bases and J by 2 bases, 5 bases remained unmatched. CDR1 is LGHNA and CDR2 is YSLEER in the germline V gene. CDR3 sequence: CASSPLTGTGNTIYF. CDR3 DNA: TGCGCCAGCAGCCCACTGACAGGGACTGGAAACACCATATATTTT.

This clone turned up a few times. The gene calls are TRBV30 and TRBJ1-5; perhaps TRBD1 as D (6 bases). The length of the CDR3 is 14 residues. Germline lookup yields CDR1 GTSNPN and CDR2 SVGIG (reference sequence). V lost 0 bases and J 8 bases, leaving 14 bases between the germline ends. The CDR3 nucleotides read TGTGCCTGGAGTGTTTCGGGGGGCCGGGAGCCCCAGCATTTT. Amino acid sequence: CAWSVSGGREPQHF. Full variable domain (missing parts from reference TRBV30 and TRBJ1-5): SQTIHQWPATLVQPVGSPLSLECTVEGTSNPNLYWYRQAAGRGLQLLFYSVGIGQISSEVPQNLSASRPQDRQFILSSKKLLLSDSGFYLCAWSVSGGREPQHFGDGTRLSIL.

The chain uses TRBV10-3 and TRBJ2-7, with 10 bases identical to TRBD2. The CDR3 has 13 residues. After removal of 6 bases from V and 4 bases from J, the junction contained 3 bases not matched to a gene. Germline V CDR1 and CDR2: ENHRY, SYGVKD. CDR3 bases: TGTGCCATCAGGGCTAGCGGGAGTTACGAGCAGTACTTC. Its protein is CAIRASGSYEQYF.

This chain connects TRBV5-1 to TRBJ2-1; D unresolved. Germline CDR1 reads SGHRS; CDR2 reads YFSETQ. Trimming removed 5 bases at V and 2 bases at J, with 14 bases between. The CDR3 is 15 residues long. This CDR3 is CASSPDGVTYNEQFF. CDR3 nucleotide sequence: TGCGCCAGCAGTCCTGATGGAGTTACCTACAATGAGCAGTTCTTC.

The CDR3 loop is CASSSTGTGGGYTF. The CDR3 DNA is TGTGCCAGCAGCTCAACCGGGACAGGGGGTGGCTACACCTTC. The rearrangement links TRBV7-8 to TRBJ1-2; 11 nucleotides align to TRBD1. The ends lost 4 bases at V and 7 bases at J; junction bases unmatched: 5. The germline V gene encodes CDR1 SGHVS and CDR2 FQNEAQ. The CDR3 sequence is 14 residues long.

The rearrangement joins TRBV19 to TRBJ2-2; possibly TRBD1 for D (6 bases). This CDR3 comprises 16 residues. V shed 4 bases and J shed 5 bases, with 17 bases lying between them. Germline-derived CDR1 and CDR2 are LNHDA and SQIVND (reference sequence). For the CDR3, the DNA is TGTGCCAGTAGTACCCTACAGGGAATTGTTACCGGGGAGCTGTTTTTT. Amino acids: CASSTLQGIVTGELFF.

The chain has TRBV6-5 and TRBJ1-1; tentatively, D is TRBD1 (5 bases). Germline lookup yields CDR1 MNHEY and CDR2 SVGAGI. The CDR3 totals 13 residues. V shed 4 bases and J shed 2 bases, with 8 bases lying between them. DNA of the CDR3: TGTGCCAGCAGTTCTGACAGAAACACTGAAGCTTTCTTT. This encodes CASSSDRNTEAFF.

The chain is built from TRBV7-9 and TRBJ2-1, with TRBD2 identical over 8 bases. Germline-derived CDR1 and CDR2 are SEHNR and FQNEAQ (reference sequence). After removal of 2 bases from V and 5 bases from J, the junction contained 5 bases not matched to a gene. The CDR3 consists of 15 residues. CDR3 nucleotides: TGTGCCAGCAGCTTAATGGCGGGAGGAAACAATGAGCAGTTCTTC. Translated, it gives CASSLMAGGNNEQFF.

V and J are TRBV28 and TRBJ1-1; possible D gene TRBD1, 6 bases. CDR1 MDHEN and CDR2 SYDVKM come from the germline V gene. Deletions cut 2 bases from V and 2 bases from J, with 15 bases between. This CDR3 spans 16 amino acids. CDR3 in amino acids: CASSLQGLRLNTEAFF. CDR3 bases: TGTGCCAGCAGTTTACAGGGGCTTAGGCTAAACACTGAAGCTTTCTTT.

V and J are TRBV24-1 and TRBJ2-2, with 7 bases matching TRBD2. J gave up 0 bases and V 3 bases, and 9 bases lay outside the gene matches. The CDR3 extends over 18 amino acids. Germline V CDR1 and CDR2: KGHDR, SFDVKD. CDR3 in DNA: TGTGCCACCAGTGATCCCACCGGGGGGAGCACGAACACCGGGGAGCTGTTTTTT. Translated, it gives CATSDPTGGSTNTGELFF.

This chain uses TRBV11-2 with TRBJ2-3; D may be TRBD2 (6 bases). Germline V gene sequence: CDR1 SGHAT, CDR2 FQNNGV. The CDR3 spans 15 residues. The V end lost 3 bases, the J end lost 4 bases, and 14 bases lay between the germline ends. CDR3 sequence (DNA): TGTGCCAGCAGCTTTCGGGGGACCCCTTCAGATACGCAGTATTTT. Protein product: CASSFRGTPSDTQYF.

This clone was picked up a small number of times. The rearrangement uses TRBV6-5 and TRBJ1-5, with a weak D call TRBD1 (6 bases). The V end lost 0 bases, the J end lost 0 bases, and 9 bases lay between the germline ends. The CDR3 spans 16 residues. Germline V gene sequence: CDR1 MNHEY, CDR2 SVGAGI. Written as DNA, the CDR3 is TGTGCCAGCAGTTACTCGGGGACACTTAGCAATCAGCCCCAGCATTTT. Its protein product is CASSYSGTLSNQPQHF.

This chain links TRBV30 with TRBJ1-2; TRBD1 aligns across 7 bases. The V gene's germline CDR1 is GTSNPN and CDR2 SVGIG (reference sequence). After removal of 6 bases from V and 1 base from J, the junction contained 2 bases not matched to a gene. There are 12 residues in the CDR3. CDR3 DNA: TGTGCCTGTGGACAGGTTAACTATGGCTACACCTTC. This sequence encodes CACGQVNYGYTF.

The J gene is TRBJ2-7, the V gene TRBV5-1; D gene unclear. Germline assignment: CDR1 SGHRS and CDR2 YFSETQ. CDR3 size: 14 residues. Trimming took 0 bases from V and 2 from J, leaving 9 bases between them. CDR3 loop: CASSLAAGTYEQYF. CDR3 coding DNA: TGCGCCAGCAGCTTGGCCGCAGGAACCTACGAGCAGTACTTC. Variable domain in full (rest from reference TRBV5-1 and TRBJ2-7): KAGVTQTPRYLIKTRGQQVTLSCSPISGHRSVSWYQQTPGQGLQFLFEYFSETQRNKGNFPGRFSGRQFSNSRSEMNVSTLELGDSALYLCASSLAAGTYEQYFGPGTRLTVT.

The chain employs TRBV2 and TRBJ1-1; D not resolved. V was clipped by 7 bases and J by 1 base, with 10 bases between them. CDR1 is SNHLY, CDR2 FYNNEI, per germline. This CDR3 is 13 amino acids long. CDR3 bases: TGTGCCAGCAACCGCCGGGGGAACACTGAAGCTTTCTTT. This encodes CASNRRGNTEAFF.

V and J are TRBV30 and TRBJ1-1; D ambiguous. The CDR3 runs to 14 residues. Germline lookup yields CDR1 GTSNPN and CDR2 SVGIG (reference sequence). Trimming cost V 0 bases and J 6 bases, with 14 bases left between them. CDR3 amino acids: CAWSVKALRAEAFF. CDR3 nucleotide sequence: TGTGCCTGGAGTGTTAAGGCTCTGCGGGCTGAAGCTTTCTTT.

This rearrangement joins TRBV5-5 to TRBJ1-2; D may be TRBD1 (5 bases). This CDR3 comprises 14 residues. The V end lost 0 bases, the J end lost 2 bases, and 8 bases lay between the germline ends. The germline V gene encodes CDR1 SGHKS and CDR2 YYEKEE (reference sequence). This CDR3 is CASSLASGNYGYTF. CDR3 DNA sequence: TGTGCCAGCAGCTTGGCCTCAGGGAACTATGGCTACACCTTC.

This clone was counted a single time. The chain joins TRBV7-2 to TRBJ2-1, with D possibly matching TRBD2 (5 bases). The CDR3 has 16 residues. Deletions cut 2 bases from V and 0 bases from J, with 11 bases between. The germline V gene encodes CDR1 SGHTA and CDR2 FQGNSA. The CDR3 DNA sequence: TGTGCCAGCAGCTTATCTCCTAGCCTCTCCTACAATGAGCAGTTCTTC. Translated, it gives CASSLSPSLSYNEQFF.

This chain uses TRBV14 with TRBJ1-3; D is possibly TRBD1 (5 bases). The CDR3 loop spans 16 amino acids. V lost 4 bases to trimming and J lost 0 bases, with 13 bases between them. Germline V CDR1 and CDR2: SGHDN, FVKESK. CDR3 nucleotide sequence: TGTGCCAGCAGCCGGGAGGGGAGCTACTCTGGAAACACCATATATTTT. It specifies CASSREGSYSGNTIYF.

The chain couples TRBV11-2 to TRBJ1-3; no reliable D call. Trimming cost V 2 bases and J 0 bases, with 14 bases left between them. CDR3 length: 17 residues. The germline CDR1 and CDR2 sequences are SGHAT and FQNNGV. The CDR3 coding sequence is TGTGCCAGCAGCTTAAAAACTCAAACCGGCTCTGGAAACACCATATATTTT. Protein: CASSLKTQTGSGNTIYF.

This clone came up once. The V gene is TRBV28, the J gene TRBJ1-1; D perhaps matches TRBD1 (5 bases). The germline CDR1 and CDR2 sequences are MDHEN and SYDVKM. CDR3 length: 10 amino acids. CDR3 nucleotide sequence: TGTGCGATCGGGGGGACTGAAGCTTTCTTT. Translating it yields CAIGGTEAFF.